This T cell receptor beta chain appears in the sequencing data of a study of blood T cells in healthy people across ages. Between the trimmed V and J ends, which lost 5 bases and 1 base, there was a span of 15 bases. This CDR3 region has 16 residues. Sample-barcoded 5' priming and a J-beta primer mix drove a second PCR of 7 to 11 cycles. Researchers report that each sample yielded at least 3 million CDR3-containing paired-end reads. TCRdb reprocessed the 5' RACE reads with MiXCR, giving one entry per CDR3 protein. The sample lists around 1,700,000 distinct CDR3 sequences; 28% were seen once. This clonotype was found many times.

This clonotype was sampled from a woman aged 25 to 45 in good health. The sample taken for sequencing was blood. The chain joins TRBV12-3 or TRBV12-4 to TRBJ2-4; D unclear. The CDR3 DNA is TGTGCCAGCAGTCCCCTCCCCCGTAGCGCCAAAAACATTCAGTACTTC. Translation gives CASSPLPRSAKNIQYF.